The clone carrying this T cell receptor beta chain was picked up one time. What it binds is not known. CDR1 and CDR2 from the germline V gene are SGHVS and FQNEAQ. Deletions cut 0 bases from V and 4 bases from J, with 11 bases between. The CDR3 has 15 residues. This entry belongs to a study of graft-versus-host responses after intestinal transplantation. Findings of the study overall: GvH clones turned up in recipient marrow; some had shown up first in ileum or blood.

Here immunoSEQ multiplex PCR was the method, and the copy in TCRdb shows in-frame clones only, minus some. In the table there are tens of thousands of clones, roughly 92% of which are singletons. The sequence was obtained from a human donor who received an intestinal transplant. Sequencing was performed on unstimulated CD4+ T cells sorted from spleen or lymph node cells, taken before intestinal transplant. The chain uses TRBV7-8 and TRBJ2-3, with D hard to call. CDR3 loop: CASSLADSKADTQYF. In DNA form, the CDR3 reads TGTGCCAGCAGCTTAGCAGACTCTAAGGCAGATACGCAGTATTTT.